This T cell receptor beta chain was found in a study of CD8+ T cells in alopecia areata. Study-wide background: A 6-month off-drug phase came after tofacitinib, which had lasted 6 to 18 months. Study-wide findings and caveats: Affected scalp, especially in alopecia totalis/universalis, had a higher clonality than normal scalp did.

A remark on this clone: What it binds is unknown.

In germline, CDR1 is GTSNPN, CDR2 SVGIG (reference sequence). The CDR3 extends over 17 amino acids. Trimming removed 0 bases from V and 4 bases from J, with 21 bases in between. Sequencing relied on a cDNA template that was reverse transcribed from extracted RNA. This table comes from immunoSEQ multiplex PCR, and its TCRdb copy is limited to in-frame clones, with some not included. This table has around 160,000 clones, around 50% appearing once. The sequenced material came from CD4+ T cells sorted from blood. The receptor was isolated from a human donor with alopecia areata. The gene calls are TRBV30 and TRBJ1-2, with D tentatively TRBD1 (5 bases). The DNA for the CDR3 is TGTGCCTGGAGTGTACGGGTCAAGGGGCCCGGCGGCTATGGCTACACCTTC. It specifies CAWSVRVKGPGGYGYTF.